The present entry profiles one TCR beta chain with its context. This record comes from a study of shared clonotypes between healthy human individuals. Germline CDR1 reads SGDLS; CDR2 reads YYNGEE. With 0 bases removed from V and 0 bases from J, the gap between germline ends came to 10 bases. The CDR3 covers 15 residues. Clones were sequenced by immunoSEQ multiplex PCR, and TCRdb holds only the in-frame ones, with some missing. In the table there are around 1,900,000 clones, around 93% of which are singletons. Naive CD8 cells lacked CD45RO and underwent positive selection for CCR7, leaving out terminally differentiated effector memory CD45RA+ cells.

The sequenced sample was naive CD8+ T cells from PBMCs. This chain uses TRBV9 with TRBJ2-7; D may correspond to TRBD1 or TRBD2 (6 bases each). The TCR sequence derives from a man aged 18-30 years in good health. Some clones in this sample may be carry-over from other donors' samples. The CDR3 loop is CASSVDGGLSYEQYF. As DNA, the CDR3 is TGTGCCAGCAGCGTAGATGGGGGGCTCTCCTACGAGCAGTACTTC. The whole variable domain, remainder taken from reference TRBV9 and TRBJ2-7, is DSGVTQTPKHLITATGQRVTLRCSPRSGDLSVYWYQQSLDQGLQFLIQYYNGEERAKGNILERFSAQQFPDLHSELNLSSLELGDSALYFCASSVDGGLSYEQYFGPGTRLTVT.